This TCR beta chain was sequenced for a study of Graves' ophthalmopathy and Graves' hyperthyroidism. Findings of the study overall: Most thyroid-expanded clonotypes exceeding 0.001 frequency were also found in blood.

The CDR3 has 16 residues. Germline CDR1 is SGHTA and CDR2 is FQGTGA. A note on this clonotype: Its antigen remains unknown. At one boundary the junction diverges from the germline segment, which might be a read error.

RNA transcripts were the template, and TCR beta CDR3 regions were amplified from them. HTBI primers primed a first-round RT-PCR, and a second-round multiplex PCR followed. One entry per CDR3 protein results from TCRdb running MiXCR on the multiplex PCR reads. This repertoire shows around 170,000 distinct CDR3 sequences, roughly two fifths found once; its top ten account for around 5.8%. The J gene is TRBJ2-6, the V gene TRBV7-3; 9 bases agree with TRBD1. The sample comprised peripheral blood. This TCR was sampled from a woman in her forties with Graves' ophthalmopathy. This chain's CDR3 is CASSLEDRGGAYVLTF. The CDR3, as DNA: TGTGCCAGCAGCTTAGAGGACAGGGGAGGGGCCTACGTCCTGACTTTC. Drawing the rest from reference TRBV7-3 and TRBJ2-6, the complete variable domain is GAGVSQTPSNKVTEKGKYVELRCDPISGHTALYWYRQSLGQGPEFLIYFQGTGAADDSGLPNDRFFAVRPEGSVSTLKIQRTERGDSAVYLCASSLEDRGGAYVLTFGAGSRLTVL.